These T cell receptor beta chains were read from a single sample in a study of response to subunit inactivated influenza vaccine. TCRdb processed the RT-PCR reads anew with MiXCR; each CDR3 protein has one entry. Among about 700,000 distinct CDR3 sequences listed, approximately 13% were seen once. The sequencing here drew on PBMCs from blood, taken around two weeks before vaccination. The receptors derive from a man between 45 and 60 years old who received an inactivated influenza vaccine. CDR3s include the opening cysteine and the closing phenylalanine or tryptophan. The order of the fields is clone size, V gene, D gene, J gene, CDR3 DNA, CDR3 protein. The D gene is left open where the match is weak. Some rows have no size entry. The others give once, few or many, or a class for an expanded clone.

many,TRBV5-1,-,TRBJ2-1,TGCGCCAGCAGCTCAGACGGACCCTCCTACAATGAGCAGTTCTTC,CASSSDGPSYNEQFF
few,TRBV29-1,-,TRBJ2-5,TGCAGCGTTGAATATCGGGGCCGGGAGACCCAGTACTTC,CSVEYRGRETQYF
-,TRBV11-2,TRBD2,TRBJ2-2,TGTGCCAGCAGCTTCACCGGTGGGGGGGGAAACACCGGGGAGCTGTTTTTT,CASSFTGGGGNTGELFF
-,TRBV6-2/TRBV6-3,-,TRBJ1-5,TGTGCCAGCAGTCCCCGGAGGAGGGTTGACAATCAGCCCCAGCATTTT,CASSPRRRVDNQPQHF
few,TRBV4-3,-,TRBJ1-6,TGCGCCAGCAGCCTGAATCCGGTTGGTGATTCACCCCTCCACTTT,CASSLNPVGDSPLHF
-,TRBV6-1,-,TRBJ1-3,TGTGCCAGCAGTCCCGCCTTTCGACAGTCTGGAAACACCATATATTTT,CASSPAFRQSGNTIYF
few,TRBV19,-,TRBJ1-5,TGTGCCAGTAGTATAATGGGTCTCCAGCCCCAGCATTTT,CASSIMGLQPQHF
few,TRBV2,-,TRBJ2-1,TGTGCCAGCAGTGAGGCAGGGAAGTTCTTC,CASSEAGKFF
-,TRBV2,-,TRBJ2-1,TGTGCCAGCAGTGAGAGGTGGAGTGAGCAGTTCTTC,CASSERWSEQFF
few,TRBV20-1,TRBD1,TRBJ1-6,TGCAGTGCTTTCGACAGGGGACATTCACCCCTCCACTTT,CSAFDRGHSPLHF
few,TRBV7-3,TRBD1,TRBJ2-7,TGTGCCAGCAGCCACGACAGGGGCTACGAGCAGTACTTC,CASSHDRGYEQYF
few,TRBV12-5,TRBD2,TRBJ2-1,TGTGCTAGTGGACGAGGACTAGCGGGAGTGGACGTCGATTATGAGCAGTTCTTC,CASGRGLAGVDVDYEQFF
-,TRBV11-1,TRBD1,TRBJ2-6,TGTGCCAGCAGCCGCCGGACAGGGCCTTTTCTTGGGGCCAACGTCCTGACTTTC,CASSRRTGPFLGANVLTF
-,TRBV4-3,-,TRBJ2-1,TGCGCCAGCAGCCAAGAAGGGGTGAGCTCCTACAATGAGCAGTTCTTC,CASSQEGVSSYNEQFF
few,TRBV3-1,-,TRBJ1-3,TGTGCCAGCAGCCATAAAGACAGGCTTGGAAACACCATATATTTT,CASSHKDRLGNTIYF
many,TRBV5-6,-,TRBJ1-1,TGTGCCAGCAGCCCGGAAGGACAGCCTAACACTGAAGCTTTCTTT,CASSPEGQPNTEAFF
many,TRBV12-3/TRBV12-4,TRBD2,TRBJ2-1,TGTGCCAGCAGTTCCGGTCTAGCGGGGGGGCTCTACAATGAGCAGTTCTTC,CASSSGLAGGLYNEQFF